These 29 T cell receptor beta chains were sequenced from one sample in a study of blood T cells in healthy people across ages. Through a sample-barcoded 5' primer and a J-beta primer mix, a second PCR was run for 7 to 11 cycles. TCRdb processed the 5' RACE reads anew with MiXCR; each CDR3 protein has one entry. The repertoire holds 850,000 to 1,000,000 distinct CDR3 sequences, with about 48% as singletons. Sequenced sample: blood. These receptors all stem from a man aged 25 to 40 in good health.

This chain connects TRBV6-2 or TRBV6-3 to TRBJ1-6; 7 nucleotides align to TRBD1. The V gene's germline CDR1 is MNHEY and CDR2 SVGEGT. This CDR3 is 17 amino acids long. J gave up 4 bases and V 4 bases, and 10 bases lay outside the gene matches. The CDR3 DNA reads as TGTGCCAGCAGTTCCAATCGACAGGGTCTTTATAATTCACCCCTCCACTTT. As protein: CASSSNRQGLYNSPLHF.

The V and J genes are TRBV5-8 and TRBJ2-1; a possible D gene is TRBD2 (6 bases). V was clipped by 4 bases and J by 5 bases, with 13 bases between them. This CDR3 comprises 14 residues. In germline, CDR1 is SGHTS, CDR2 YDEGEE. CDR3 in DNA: TGTGCCAGCAGCCCCGGGGGTGAGGACAATGAGCAGTTCTTC. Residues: CASSPGGEDNEQFF. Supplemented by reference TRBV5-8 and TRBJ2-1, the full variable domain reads EAGVTQSPTHLIKTRGQQATLRCSPISGHTSVYWYQQALGLGLQFLLWYDEGEERNRGNFPPRFSGRQFPNYSSELNVNALELEDSALYLCASSPGGEDNEQFFGPGTRLTVL.

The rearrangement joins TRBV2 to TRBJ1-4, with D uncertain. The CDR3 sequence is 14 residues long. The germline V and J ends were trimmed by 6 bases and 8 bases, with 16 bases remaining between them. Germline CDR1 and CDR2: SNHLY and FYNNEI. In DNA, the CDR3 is TGTGCCAGCAGCCTACAATCTCTTTGGGAAAAACTGTTTTTT. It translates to CASSLQSLWEKLFF.

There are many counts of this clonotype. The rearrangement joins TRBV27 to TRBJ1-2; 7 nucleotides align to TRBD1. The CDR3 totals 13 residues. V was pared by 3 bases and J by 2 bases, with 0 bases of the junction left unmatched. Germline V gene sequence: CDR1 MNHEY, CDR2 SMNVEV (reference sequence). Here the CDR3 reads CASSFRGNYGYTF. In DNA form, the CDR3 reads TGTGCCAGCAGTTTCAGGGGGAACTATGGCTACACCTTC.

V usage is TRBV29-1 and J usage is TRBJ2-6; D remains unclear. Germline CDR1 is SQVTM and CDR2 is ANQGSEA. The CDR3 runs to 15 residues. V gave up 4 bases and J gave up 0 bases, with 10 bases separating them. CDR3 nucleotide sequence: TGCAGCGTTGGAGGCGAGAACTCTGGGGCCAACGTCCTGACTTTC. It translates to CSVGGENSGANVLTF.

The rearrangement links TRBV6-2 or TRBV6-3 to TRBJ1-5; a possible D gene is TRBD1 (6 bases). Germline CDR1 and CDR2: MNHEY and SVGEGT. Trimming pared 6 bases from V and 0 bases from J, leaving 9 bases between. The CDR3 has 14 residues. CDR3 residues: CASRADSSNQPQHF. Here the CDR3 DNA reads TGTGCCAGCAGGGCGGACAGTAGCAATCAGCCCCAGCATTTT.

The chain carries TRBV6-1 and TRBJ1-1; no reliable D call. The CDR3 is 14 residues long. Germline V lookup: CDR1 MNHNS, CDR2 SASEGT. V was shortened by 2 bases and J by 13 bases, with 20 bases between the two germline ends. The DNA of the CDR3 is TGTGCCAGCAGTGAACAGGCCGGGTACGATCGGGATTTCTTT. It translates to CASSEQAGYDRDFF.

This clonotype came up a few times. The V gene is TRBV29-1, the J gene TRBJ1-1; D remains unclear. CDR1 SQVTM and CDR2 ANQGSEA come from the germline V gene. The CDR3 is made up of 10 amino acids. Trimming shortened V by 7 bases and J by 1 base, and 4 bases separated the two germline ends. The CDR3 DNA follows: TGCAGCGCCTGGAACACTGAAGCTTTCTTT. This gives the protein CSAWNTEAFF.

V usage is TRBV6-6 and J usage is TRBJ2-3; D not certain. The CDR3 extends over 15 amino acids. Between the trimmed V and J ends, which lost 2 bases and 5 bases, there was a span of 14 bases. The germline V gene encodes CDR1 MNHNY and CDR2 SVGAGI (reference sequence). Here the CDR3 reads CASSYPAEGLDTQYF. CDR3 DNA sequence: TGTGCCAGCAGTTACCCGGCGGAAGGCTTAGATACGCAGTATTTT.

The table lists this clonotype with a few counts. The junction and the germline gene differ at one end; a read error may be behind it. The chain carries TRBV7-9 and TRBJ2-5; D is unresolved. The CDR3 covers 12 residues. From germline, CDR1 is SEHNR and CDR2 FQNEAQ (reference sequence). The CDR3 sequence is CASSLDTKEQYF. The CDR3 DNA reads TGTGCCAGCAGTTTAGATACAAAAGAGCAGTACTTC.

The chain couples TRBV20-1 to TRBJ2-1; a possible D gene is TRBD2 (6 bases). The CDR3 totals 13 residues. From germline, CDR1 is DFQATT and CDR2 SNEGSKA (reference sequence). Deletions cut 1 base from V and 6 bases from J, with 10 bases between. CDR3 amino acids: CSARVGGVNEQFF. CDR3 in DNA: TGCAGTGCTAGAGTCGGCGGGGTCAATGAGCAGTTCTTC.

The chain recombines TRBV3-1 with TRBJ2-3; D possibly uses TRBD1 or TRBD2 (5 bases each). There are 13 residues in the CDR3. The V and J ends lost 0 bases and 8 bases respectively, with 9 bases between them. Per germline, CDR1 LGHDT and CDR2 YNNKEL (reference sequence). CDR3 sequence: CASSQDTRGTQYF. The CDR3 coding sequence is TGTGCCAGCAGCCAAGATACTAGGGGTACGCAGTATTTT.

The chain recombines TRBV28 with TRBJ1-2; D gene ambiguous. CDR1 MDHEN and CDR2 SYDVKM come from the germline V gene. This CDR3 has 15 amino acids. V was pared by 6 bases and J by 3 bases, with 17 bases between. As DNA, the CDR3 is TGTGCCAGCAGCCGCCCGGGCCGGTCTCACTATGGCTACACCTTC. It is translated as CASSRPGRSHYGYTF.

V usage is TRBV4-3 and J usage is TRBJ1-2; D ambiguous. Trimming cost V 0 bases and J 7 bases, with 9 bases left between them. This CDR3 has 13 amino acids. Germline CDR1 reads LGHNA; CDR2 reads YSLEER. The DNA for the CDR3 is TGCGCCAGCAGCCAAGAAGGAATGGCTGGCTACACCTTC. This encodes CASSQEGMAGYTF.

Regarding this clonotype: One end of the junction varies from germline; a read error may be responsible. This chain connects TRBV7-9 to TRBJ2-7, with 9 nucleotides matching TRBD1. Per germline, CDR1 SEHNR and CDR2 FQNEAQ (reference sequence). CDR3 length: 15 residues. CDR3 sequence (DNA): TGTGCCAGCAGTTTAGGGACAGGGATGATCTACGAGCAGTACTTC. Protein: CASSLGTGMIYEQYF.

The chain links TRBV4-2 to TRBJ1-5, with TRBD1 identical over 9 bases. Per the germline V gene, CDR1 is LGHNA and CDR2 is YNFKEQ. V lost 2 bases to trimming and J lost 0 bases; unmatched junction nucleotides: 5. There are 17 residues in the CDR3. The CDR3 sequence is CASSQQGQGASNQPQHF. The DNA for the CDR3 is TGTGCCAGCAGCCAACAGGGACAGGGTGCTAGCAATCAGCCCCAGCATTTT.

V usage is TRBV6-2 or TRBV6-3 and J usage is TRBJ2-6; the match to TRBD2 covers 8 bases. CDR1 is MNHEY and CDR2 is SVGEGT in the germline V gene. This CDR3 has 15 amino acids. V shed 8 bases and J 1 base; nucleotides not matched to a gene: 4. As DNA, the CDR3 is TGTGCCAGCTCTCGGGGGGGGTCTGGGGCCAACGTCCTGACTTTC. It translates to CASSRGGSGANVLTF.

The CDR3 region has the DNA TGCGCCAGCAGCCCAGGGGACAGGGACGGTGGCTACACCTTC. It yields the protein CASSPGDRDGGYTF. The chain employs TRBV4-1 and TRBJ1-2, with 9 positions matching TRBD1. Trimming at V came to 4 bases and at J to 7 bases, leaving 7 bases not matched to a gene. CDR1 is MGHRA and CDR2 is YSYEKL in the germline V gene. The CDR3 covers 14 residues.

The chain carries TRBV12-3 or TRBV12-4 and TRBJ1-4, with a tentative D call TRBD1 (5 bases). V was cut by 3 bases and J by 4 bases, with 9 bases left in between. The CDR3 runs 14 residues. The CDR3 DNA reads TGTGCCAGCAGTTTTTGGGGGGGTAATGAAAAACTGTTTTTT. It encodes CASSFWGGNEKLFF.

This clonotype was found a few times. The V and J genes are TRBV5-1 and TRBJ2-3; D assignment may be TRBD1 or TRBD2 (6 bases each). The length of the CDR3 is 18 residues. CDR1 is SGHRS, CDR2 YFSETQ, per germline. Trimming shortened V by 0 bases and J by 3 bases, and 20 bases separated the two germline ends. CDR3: CASSLVLGRGGQTDTQYF. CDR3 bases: TGCGCCAGCAGCTTGGTACTCGGCAGGGGAGGCCAGACAGATACGCAGTATTTT.

The CDR3 sequence: CASSHLRAIYGYTF. CDR3 nucleotide sequence: TGTGCCAGCAGCCATTTGAGGGCCATCTATGGCTACACCTTC. V usage is TRBV14 and J usage is TRBJ1-2, with no clear D. Germline CDR1 is SGHDN and CDR2 is FVKESK. The CDR3 covers 14 residues. V lost 3 bases and J 4 bases, leaving 12 bases between the germline ends.

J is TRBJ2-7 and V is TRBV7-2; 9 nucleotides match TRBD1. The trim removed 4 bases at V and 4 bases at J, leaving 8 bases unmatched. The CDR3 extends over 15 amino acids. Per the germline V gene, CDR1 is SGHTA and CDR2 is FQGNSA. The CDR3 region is CASSSAGTGIYEQYF. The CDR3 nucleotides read TGTGCCAGCAGCTCCGCCGGGACAGGGATTTACGAGCAGTACTTC.

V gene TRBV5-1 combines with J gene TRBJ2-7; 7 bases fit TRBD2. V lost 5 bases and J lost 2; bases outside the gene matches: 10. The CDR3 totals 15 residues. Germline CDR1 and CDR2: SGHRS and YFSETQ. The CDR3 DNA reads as TGCGCCAGCAGATCCCTTGCGGGGGAGACCTACGAGCAGTACTTC. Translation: CASRSLAGETYEQYF.

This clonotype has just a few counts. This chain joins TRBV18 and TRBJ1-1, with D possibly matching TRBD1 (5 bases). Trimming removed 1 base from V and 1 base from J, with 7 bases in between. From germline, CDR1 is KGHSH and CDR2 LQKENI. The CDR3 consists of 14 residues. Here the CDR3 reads CASSPRTQNTEAFF. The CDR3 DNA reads TGTGCCAGCTCACCACGGACACAGAACACTGAAGCTTTCTTT.

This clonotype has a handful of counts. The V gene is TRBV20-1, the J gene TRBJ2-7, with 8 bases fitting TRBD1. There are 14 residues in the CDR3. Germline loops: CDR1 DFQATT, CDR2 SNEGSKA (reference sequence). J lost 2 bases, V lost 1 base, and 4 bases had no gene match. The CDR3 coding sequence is TGCAGTGCTAGAGCCCGGACAGGGACCTACGAGCAGTACTTC. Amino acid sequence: CSARARTGTYEQYF.

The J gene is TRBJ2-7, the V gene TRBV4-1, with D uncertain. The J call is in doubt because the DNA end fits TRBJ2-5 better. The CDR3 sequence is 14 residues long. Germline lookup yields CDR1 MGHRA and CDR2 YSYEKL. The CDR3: CASSQYPGPETQYF. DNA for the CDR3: TGCGCCAGCAGCCAATACCCCGGGCCGGAGACCCAGTACTTC.

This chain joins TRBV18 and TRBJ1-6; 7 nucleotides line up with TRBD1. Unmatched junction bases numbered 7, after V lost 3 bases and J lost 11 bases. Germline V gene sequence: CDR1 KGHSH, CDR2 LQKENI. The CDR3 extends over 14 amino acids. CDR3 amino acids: CASSPGTALAPLHF. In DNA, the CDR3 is TGTGCCAGCTCACCTGGGACAGCTCTAGCACCCCTCCACTTT.

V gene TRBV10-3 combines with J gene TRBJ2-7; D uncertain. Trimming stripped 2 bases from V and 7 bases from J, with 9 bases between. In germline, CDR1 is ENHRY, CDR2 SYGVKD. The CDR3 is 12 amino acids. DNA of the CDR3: TGTGCCATCAGTGAGGTGGACGATGAGCAGTACTTC. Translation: CAISEVDDEQYF.

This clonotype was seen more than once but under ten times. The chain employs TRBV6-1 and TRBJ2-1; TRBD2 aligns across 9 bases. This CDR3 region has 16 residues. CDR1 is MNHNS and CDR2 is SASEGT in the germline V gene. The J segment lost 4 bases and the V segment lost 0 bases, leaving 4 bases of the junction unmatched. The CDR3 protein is CASSEALAGPYNEQFF. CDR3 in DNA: TGTGCCAGCAGTGAAGCGCTAGCGGGGCCTTACAATGAGCAGTTCTTC.